This T cell receptor (beta chain) came from a study of blood T cells in healthy people across ages. Together with a sample-barcoded 5' primer, a J-beta primer mix was included in a second PCR lasting roughly 6 to 12 cycles. In TCRdb, the 5' RACE reads were re-called with MiXCR into one record per CDR3 protein. The table records roughly 1,700,000 distinct CDR3 sequences, roughly 27% of them present only once. Per the germline V gene, CDR1 is SGHTA and CDR2 is FQGNSA. J gave up 4 bases and V 5 bases, and 5 bases lay outside the gene matches. The CDR3 runs to 14 residues. As concerns this clonotype: The target antigen is unknown.

The study, taken as a whole, reports: Long-lived donors carried more naive CD4+ cells and greater diversity than aged donors. Per million T cells, TCR beta diversity dropped roughly linearly as age increased.

Sequences were obtained from blood. The genes are TRBV7-2 and TRBJ2-5, with 9 bases matching TRBD1. The sequence came from a woman in her twenties or thirties in good health. In DNA form, the CDR3 reads TGTGCCAGCAGCGGGGACAGGGAGTCAGAGACCCAGTACTTC. This translates into CASSGDRESETQYF.